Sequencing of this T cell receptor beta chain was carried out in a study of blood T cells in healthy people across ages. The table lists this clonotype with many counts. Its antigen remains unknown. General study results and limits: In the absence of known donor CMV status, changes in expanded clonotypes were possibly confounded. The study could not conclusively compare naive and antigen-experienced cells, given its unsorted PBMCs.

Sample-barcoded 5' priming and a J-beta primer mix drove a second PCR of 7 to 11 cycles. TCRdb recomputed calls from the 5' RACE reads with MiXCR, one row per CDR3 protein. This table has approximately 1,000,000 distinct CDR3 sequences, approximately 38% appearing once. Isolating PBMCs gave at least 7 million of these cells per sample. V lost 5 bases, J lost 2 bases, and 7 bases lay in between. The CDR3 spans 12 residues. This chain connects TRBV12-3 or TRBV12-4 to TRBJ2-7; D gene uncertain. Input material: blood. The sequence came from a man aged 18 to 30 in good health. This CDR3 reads CASSQGPYEQYF. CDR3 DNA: TGTGCCAGCAGTCAAGGCCCCTACGAGCAGTACTTC.